The clone carrying this T cell receptor beta chain was picked up many times. Its antigen is undetermined. This sample stems from a study of T cells in Graves' hyperthyroidism and ophthalmopathy. Whole-study findings and limits: Expanded thyroid clonotypes (above 0.001) were mostly also found in blood.

Blood dates from first hyperthyroidism diagnosis, before any ophthalmopathy symptoms. With 1 base removed from V and 2 bases from J, the gap between germline ends came to 13 bases. The CDR3 consists of 15 residues. From germline, CDR1 is DFQATT and CDR2 SNEGSKA (reference sequence). Amplification of TCR beta CDR3 regions was performed using RNA transcripts as template. TCR CDR3 regions were first amplified by RT-PCR with HTBI primers. TCRdb re-called the multiplex PCR reads through MiXCR, storing one row per CDR3 protein. The table shows 300,000 to 450,000 distinct CDR3 sequences, with approximately 14% occurring only once.

V usage is TRBV20-1 and J usage is TRBJ2-3, with D tentatively TRBD2 (5 bases). The sequence derives from a young woman with Graves' hyperthyroidism that later progressed to Graves' ophthalmopathy. Source material: blood. The DNA of the CDR3 is TGCAGTGCTAGAGTAGCGCTGAGAATCACAGATACGCAGTATTTT. Amino acid sequence: CSARVALRITDTQYF.